These 22 T cell receptor beta chains originate from one sample sequenced in a study of blood T cell repertoires in COVID-19. Method: immunoSEQ multiplex PCR; TCRdb's copy keeps in-frame clones and lacks some. The data hold a few hundred thousand clones, with roughly 90% observed a single time. Sequencing input: PBMCs or T cells enriched from blood (not recorded which). Source of these receptors: a woman younger than 45 who had recovered from COVID-19.

The chain has TRBV28 and TRBJ1-2, with 12 bases aligning to TRBD1. The CDR3 is 14 residues long. Unmatched junction bases numbered 6, after V lost 5 bases and J lost 8 bases. Per the germline V gene, CDR1 is MDHEN and CDR2 is SYDVKM. This CDR3 is CASSHAGTGGGYTF. The CDR3 DNA sequence: TGTGCCAGCAGTCATGCCGGGACAGGGGGCGGCTACACCTTC.

This clone was found a few times. In DNA, the CDR3 is TGTGCCAGCAGCCAAGTGGGGGGCACTGAAGCTTTCTTT. Translation gives CASSQVGGTEAFF. The chain employs TRBV7-9 and TRBJ1-1; D might be TRBD1 (5 bases). Germline-derived CDR1 and CDR2 are SEHNR and FQNEAQ (reference sequence). V lost 5 bases to trimming and J lost 4 bases, with 11 bases between them. The CDR3 has 13 residues.

This chain connects TRBV9 to TRBJ1-2; no reliable D call. Trimming took off 3 bases at V and 5 bases at J, with 17 bases between the two ends. CDR1 is SGDLS and CDR2 is YYNGEE in the germline V gene. This CDR3 region has 15 residues. CDR3 sequence (DNA): TGTGCCAGCAGCGGAAAAGCGGGGAAAAGGTATGGCTACACCTTC. This gives the protein CASSGKAGKRYGYTF.

The chain recombines TRBV28 with TRBJ1-5, with D maybe TRBD1 (5 bases). Germline V CDR1 and CDR2: MDHEN, SYDVKM. The CDR3 runs to 15 residues. Trimming shortened V by 4 bases and J by 2 bases, and 12 bases separated the two germline ends. The DNA of the CDR3 is TGTGCCAGCAGTTGGGGGGGACGGGGCAATCAGCCCCAGCATTTT. Encoded protein: CASSWGGRGNQPQHF.

J is TRBJ1-1 and V is TRBV28; 8 bases agree with TRBD1. CDR3 length: 15 amino acids. Germline CDR1 and CDR2: MDHEN and SYDVKM. V was pared by 5 bases and J by 4 bases, with 9 bases of the junction left unmatched. CDR3: CASSPLDRGSTEAFF. CDR3 sequence (DNA): TGTGCCAGCAGTCCACTAGACAGGGGAAGCACTGAAGCTTTCTTT.

The V call is TRBV18, the J call TRBJ2-1, with 10 bases aligning to TRBD2. Germline V lookup: CDR1 KGHSH, CDR2 LQKENI. CDR3 size: 16 residues. V lost 6 bases to trimming and J lost 0 bases; unmatched junction nucleotides: 5. CDR3 region: CASSHASGSSYNEQFF. The CDR3 DNA reads as TGTGCCAGCTCCCACGCTAGCGGGAGCTCCTACAATGAGCAGTTCTTC. Supplemented by reference TRBV18 and TRBJ2-1, the full variable domain reads NAGVMQNPRHLVRRRGQEARLRCSPMKGHSHVYWYRQLPEEGLKFMVYLQKENIIDESGMPKERFSAEFPKEGPSILRIQQVVRGDSAAYFCASSHASGSSYNEQFFGPGTRLTVL.

J is TRBJ2-2 and V is TRBV5-1, with 7 bases that match TRBD1. Germline V lookup: CDR1 SGHRS, CDR2 YFSETQ. V trimming: 5 bases; J trimming: 1 base; junction bases outside the gene matches: 5. The CDR3 spans 15 residues. In DNA, the CDR3 is TGCGCCAGCAGAACAGGGGCAGAGAACACCGGGGAGCTGTTTTTT. Translation gives CASRTGAENTGELFF.

V is TRBV30 and J is TRBJ1-6; maybe TRBD1 (6 bases). V dropped 0 bases and J dropped 0 bases, with 12 bases sitting between them. This CDR3 contains 17 residues. CDR1 GTSNPN and CDR2 SVGIG come from the germline V gene (reference sequence). The CDR3 is CAWSVAGASSYNSPLHF. CDR3 DNA sequence: TGTGCCTGGAGTGTCGCGGGGGCGAGCTCCTATAATTCACCCCTCCACTTT.

V usage is TRBV7-8 and J usage is TRBJ2-5; 14 bases agree with TRBD2. Germline lookup yields CDR1 SGHVS and CDR2 FQNEAQ. This CDR3 is 18 amino acids long. V lost 4 bases, J lost 1 base, and 8 bases stayed unmatched. The CDR3 region has the DNA TGTGCCAGCAGCTCACCGGGACTAGCGGGAGCGATCCAAGAGACCCAGTACTTC. Translated, it gives CASSSPGLAGAIQETQYF.

The rearrangement links TRBV7-2 to TRBJ2-2; maybe TRBD2 (6 bases). Trimming shortened V by 1 base and J by 5 bases, and 14 bases separated the two germline ends. CDR1 is SGHTA, CDR2 FQGNSA, per germline. The CDR3 runs to 16 residues. The CDR3 DNA is TGTGCCAGCAGCTTAGGTAGCGGTTGGAGGACCGGGGAGCTGTTTTTT. Translating it yields CASSLGSGWRTGELFF.

The CDR3 spells CASSPRDRGLYEQYF. The CDR3 DNA is TGTGCCAGCAGCCCCCGGGACAGGGGGCTCTACGAGCAGTACTTC. The chain combines TRBV5-4 with TRBJ2-7; 12 bases align to TRBD1. The CDR3 runs to 15 residues. From germline, CDR1 is SGHNT and CDR2 YYREEE (reference sequence). J was trimmed by 3 bases and V by 4 bases; bases with no gene match: 5.

This chain connects TRBV18 to TRBJ2-1; D not resolved. Germline assignment: CDR1 KGHSH and CDR2 LQKENI. CDR3 length equals 12 residues. The V end lost 2 bases, the J end lost 7 bases, and 6 bases lay between the germline ends. The CDR3 DNA reads TGTGCCAGCTCACCAGGCTTAAATGAGCAGTTCTTC. Translating it yields CASSPGLNEQFF.

CDR3 bases: TGTGCCATCAGTGAGGGACTCGATGAGCAGTTCTTC. This codes for CAISEGLDEQFF. The chain uses TRBV10-3 and TRBJ2-1, with D tentatively TRBD2 (5 bases). Germline V gene lookup returns CDR1 ENHRY and CDR2 SYGVKD. The germline V and J ends were trimmed by 2 bases and 8 bases, with 7 bases remaining between them. The CDR3 has 12 amino acids.

The chain employs TRBV15 and TRBJ1-2; TRBD1 is a possible D gene (6 bases). The V and J ends lost 0 bases and 4 bases respectively, with 21 bases between them. The CDR3 runs to 18 residues. Germline-derived CDR1 and CDR2 are LNHNV and YYDKDF (reference sequence). The CDR3 coding sequence is TGTGCCACCAGCAGAGATGCGGGGGCCGGACGAGGTTCCTATGGCTACACCTTC. Amino acid sequence: CATSRDAGAGRGSYGYTF.

The chain employs TRBV7-9 and TRBJ2-6; a weak D match, TRBD1 (6 bases). The CDR3 covers 17 residues. Germline-derived CDR1 and CDR2 are SEHNR and FQNEAQ (reference sequence). V lost 3 bases, J lost 4 bases, and 16 bases lay in between. CDR3 sequence (DNA): TGTGCCAGCAGCTTGCGGACAGACGGGTACGGGGCCAACGTCCTGACTTTC. Protein: CASSLRTDGYGANVLTF.

For the CDR3, the DNA is TGTGCCAGCAGCCAAGTTGATGGGGCAAGAAATGAAAAACTGTTTTTT. Its translation is CASSQVDGARNEKLFF. V and J are TRBV14 and TRBJ1-4, with D possibly being TRBD1 (5 bases). Germline values: CDR1 SGHDN, CDR2 FVKESK. The CDR3 has 16 amino acids. V was shortened by 1 base and J by 5 bases, with 14 bases between the two germline ends.

The CDR3 sequence is CASSSRTGKAFF. The CDR3 region has the DNA TGTGCCAGCAGCTCCCGGACAGGGAAAGCTTTCTTT. This rearrangement joins TRBV28 to TRBJ1-1, with 8 bases fitting TRBD1. The CDR3 is 12 amino acids. CDR1 is MDHEN and CDR2 is SYDVKM in the germline V gene. With V trimmed by 6 bases and J by 9 bases, 6 bases remained unmatched.

This clone has just a few counts. The chain recombines TRBV6-5 with TRBJ1-1; the match to TRBD1 covers 8 bases. The germline CDR1 and CDR2 sequences are MNHEY and SVGAGI. The CDR3 is 14 residues long. V gave up 7 bases and J gave up 3 bases; unmatched junction bases: 7. The CDR3 sequence is CASTTQGADTEAFF. In nucleotides, the CDR3 is TGTGCCAGCACAACTCAGGGGGCGGACACTGAAGCTTTCTTT.

The chain uses TRBV28 and TRBJ1-1; D unclear. In germline, CDR1 is MDHEN, CDR2 SYDVKM. Trimming left V 7 bases short and J 2 bases short, with 17 bases between. There are 15 residues in the CDR3. This CDR3 is CASKRERISNTEAFF. DNA of the CDR3: TGTGCCAGCAAGAGGGAACGAATCAGCAACACTGAAGCTTTCTTT.

In its sample, this clone was seen a few times. The V gene is TRBV4-1, the J gene TRBJ2-1, with 11 bases aligning to TRBD2. V lost 1 base and J lost 4; bases outside the gene matches: 6. Per germline, CDR1 MGHRA and CDR2 YSYEKL. The CDR3 consists of 17 residues. The CDR3 loop reads CASSQVGTSGTYNEQFF. The CDR3 region has the DNA TGCGCCAGCAGCCAAGTCGGGACTAGCGGAACTTACAATGAGCAGTTCTTC.

The chain uses TRBV24-1 and TRBJ2-5, with D possibly matching TRBD1 (6 bases). V was clipped by 1 base and J by 3 bases, with 11 bases between them. Germline V gives CDR1 KGHDR, CDR2 SFDVKD. This CDR3 region has 15 residues. The CDR3 spells CATSDFFRGEETQYF. The DNA of the CDR3 is TGTGCCACCAGTGATTTCTTCAGGGGCGAAGAGACCCAGTACTTC.

The chain recombines TRBV10-3 with TRBJ2-1; D is perhaps TRBD2 (6 bases). Trimming took off 4 bases at V and 3 bases at J, with 16 bases between the two ends. The CDR3 runs 16 residues. The germline gives CDR1 ENHRY, CDR2 SYGVKD. The CDR3 nucleotides are TGTGCCATCAGTGGAGTCGGGAGAGCAGACTACAATGAGCAGTTCTTC. The encoded protein is CAISGVGRADYNEQFF.